This T cell receptor (beta chain) comes out of a study of CD8+ T cells in alopecia areata. Treatment described: oral pan-JAK inhibitor, 5-10 mg twice daily. Germline V gene data show CDR1 as SEHNR and CDR2 as FQNEAQ (reference sequence). The CDR3 has 13 residues. V lost 1 base, J lost 7 bases, and 11 bases lay in between. Extracted RNA was reverse transcribed into cDNA, the sequencing template. Sequencing used immunoSEQ multiplex PCR; TCRdb keeps in-frame clones, though not all of them. The table has roughly 110,000 clones, roughly 84% seen once. The sequence came from a human donor with alopecia areata. The chain joins TRBV7-9 to TRBJ2-7; no reliable D call. Specimen: CD8+ T cells sorted from blood, collected at week 24, from a patient treated with tofacitinib. CDR3 DNA sequence: TGTGCCAGCAGCTTAGGGCTCACTTTTGAGCAGTACTTC. This codes for CASSLGLTFEQYF.